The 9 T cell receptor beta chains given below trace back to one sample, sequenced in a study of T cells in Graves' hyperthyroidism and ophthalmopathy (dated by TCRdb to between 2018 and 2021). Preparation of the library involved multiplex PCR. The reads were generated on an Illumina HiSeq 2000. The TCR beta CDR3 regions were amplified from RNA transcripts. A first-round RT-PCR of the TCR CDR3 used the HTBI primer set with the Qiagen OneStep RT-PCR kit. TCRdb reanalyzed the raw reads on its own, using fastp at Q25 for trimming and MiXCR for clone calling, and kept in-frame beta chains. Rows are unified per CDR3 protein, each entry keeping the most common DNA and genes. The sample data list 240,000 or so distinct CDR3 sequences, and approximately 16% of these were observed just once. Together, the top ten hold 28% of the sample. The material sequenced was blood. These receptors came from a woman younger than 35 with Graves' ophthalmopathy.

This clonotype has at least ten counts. In DNA form, the CDR3 reads TGTGCCGCAGCCAGAGTCCCAAGTCAAAAACTGTTTTTT. Translating it yields CAAARVPSQKLFF. The chain has TRBV10-3 and TRBJ1-4; D is ambiguous. Deletions cut 11 bases from V and 9 bases from J, with 19 bases between. The CDR3 is 13 residues long. From germline, CDR1 is ENHRY and CDR2 SYGVKD.

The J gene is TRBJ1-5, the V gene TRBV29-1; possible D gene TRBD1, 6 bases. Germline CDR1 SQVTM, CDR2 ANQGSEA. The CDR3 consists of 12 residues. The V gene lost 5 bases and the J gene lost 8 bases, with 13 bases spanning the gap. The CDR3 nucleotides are TGCAGCGTTTCGGGGGGCGAGGAGCCCCAGCATTTT. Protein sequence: CSVSGGEEPQHF. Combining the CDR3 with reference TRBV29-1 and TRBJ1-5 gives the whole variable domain SAVISQKPSRDICQRGTSLTIQCQVDSQVTMMFWYRQQPGQSLTLIATANQGSEATYESGFVIDKFPISRPNLTFSTLTVSNMSPEDSSIYLCSVSGGEEPQHFGDGTRLSIL.

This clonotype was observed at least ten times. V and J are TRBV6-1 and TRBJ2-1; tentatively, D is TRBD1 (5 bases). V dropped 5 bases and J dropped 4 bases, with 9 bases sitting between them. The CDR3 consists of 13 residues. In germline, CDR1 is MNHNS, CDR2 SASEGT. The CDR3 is CASSRTPYNEQFF. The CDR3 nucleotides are TGTGCCAGCAGTCGGACACCTTACAATGAGCAGTTCTTC.

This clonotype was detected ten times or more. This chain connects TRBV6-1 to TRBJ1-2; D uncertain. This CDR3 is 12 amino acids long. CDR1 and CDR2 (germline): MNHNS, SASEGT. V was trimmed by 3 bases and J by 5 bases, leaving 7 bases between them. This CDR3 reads CASSEWMYGYTF. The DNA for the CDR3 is TGTGCCAGCAGTGAGTGGATGTATGGCTACACCTTC.

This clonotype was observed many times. The CDR3 loop is CSARPSPGTEAFF. The CDR3 DNA reads as TGCAGTGCTAGACCTTCACCGGGGACTGAAGCTTTCTTT. The genes are TRBV20-1 and TRBJ1-1; D unclear. The CDR3 length is 13 residues. Germline CDR1 DFQATT, CDR2 SNEGSKA (reference sequence). Trimming took off 2 bases at V and 5 bases at J, with 12 bases between the two ends.

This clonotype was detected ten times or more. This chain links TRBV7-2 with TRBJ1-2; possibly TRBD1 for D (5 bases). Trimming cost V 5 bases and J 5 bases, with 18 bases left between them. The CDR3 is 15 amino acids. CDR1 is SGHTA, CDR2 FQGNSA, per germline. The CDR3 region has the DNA TGTGCCAGCAGCCCCCAACCAGGGTTCCCGTATGGCTACACCTTC. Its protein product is CASSPQPGFPYGYTF. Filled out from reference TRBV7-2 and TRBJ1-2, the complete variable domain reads GAGVSQSPSNKVTEKGKDVELRCDPISGHTALYWYRQSLGQGLEFLIYFQGNSAPDKSGLPSDRFSAERTGGSVSTLTIQRTQQEDSAVYLCASSPQPGFPYGYTFGSGTRLTVV.

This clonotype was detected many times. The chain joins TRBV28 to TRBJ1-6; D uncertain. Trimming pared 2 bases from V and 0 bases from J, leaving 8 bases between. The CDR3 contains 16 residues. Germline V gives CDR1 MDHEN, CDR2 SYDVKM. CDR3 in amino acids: CASSLQTSSYNSPLHF. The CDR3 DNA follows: TGTGCCAGCAGTTTACAGACGAGCTCCTATAATTCACCCCTCCACTTT.

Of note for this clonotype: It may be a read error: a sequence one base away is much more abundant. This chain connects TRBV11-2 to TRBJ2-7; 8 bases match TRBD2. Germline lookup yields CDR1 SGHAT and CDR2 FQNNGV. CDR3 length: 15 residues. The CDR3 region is CVSSQASGSSYEQYF. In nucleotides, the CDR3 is TGTGTCAGCAGCCAAGCAAGCGGGAGCTCCTACGAGCAGTACTTC. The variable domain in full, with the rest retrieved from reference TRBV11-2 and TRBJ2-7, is EAGVAQSPRYKIIEKRQSVAFWCNPISGHATLYWYQQILGQGPKLLIQFQNNGVVDDSQLPKDRFSAERLKGVDSTLKIQPAKLEDSAVYLCVSSQASGSSYEQYFGPGTRLTVT.

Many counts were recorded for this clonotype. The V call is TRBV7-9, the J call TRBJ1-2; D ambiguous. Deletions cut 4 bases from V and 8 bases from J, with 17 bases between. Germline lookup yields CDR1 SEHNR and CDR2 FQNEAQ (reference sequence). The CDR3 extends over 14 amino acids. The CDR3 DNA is TGTGCCAGCAGCTCCTTGACTTGGACCGAGGGCTACACCTTC. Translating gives CASSSLTWTEGYTF.